The present T cell receptor (beta chain) was sequenced within a study of CD8 T cells in Susac syndrome. Study observations and caveats: The TCR sequencing and HLA analysis in the study involved a relatively small number of individuals, as the study acknowledged.

The RNA, about 0.5 to 1 ug, was put through reverse transcription using random hexamers. Multiplex immunoSEQ PCR targeted 54 Vbeta and 13 Jbeta TCR beta segments. TCRdb analysed the immunoSEQ multiplex PCR reads with MiXCR anew, one entry per CDR3 protein. The sample gives 110,000 or so distinct CDR3 sequences, around 94% of which show up once; approximately 0.1% is in the top ten. Concerning this clonotype: Its matching antigen is unknown.

Controls matched for age and sex were healthy donors. The sample was CD4+ T cells from PBMCs. The sequence derives from a human donor in good health.

CDR3 sequence: CSAPLWGGPDTQYF. CDR3 DNA sequence: TGCAGCGCCCCCCTATGGGGCGGCCCAGATACGCAGTATTTT. V gene TRBV29-1 combines with J gene TRBJ2-3, with D maybe TRBD1 (5 bases). Germline V lookup: CDR1 SQVTM, CDR2 ANQGSEA. This CDR3 is built from 14 residues. V was cut by 7 bases and J by 4 bases, with 18 bases left in between.